The 22 T cell receptor beta chains below were found in one sample sequenced in a study of control samples from healthy donors and cancer patients. The assay was immunoSEQ multiplex PCR, and TCRdb's table has in-frame clones only and misses some. The sample consists of about 150,000 clones, approximately 94% of them appearing once. The sequenced sample was blood. The receptors were sampled from a young woman in good health.

J is TRBJ2-5 and V is TRBV19, with D perhaps assigned TRBD1 or TRBD2 (6 bases each). The length of the CDR3 is 14 residues. Germline CDR1 is LNHDA and CDR2 is SQIVND (reference sequence). V was shortened by 5 bases and J by 4 bases, with 14 bases between the two germline ends. CDR3 loop: CASSPRKGGETQYF. The CDR3 nucleotides are TGTGCCAGTAGTCCCCGGAAGGGGGGAGAGACCCAGTACTTC.

This sequence joins TRBV27 and TRBJ2-7; 11 positions match TRBD2. The CDR3 loop spans 15 amino acids. V lost 6 bases, J lost 6 bases, and 10 bases stayed unmatched. Germline V lookup: CDR1 MNHEY, CDR2 SMNVEV (reference sequence). In nucleotides, the CDR3 is TGTGCCAGCAGCCCGCAACTAGCGGGAGTTCCCGAGCAGTACTTC. This codes for CASSPQLAGVPEQYF.

The rearrangement links TRBV4-1 to TRBJ2-2; TRBD1 agrees at 10 bases. Looked up from germline, CDR1 is MGHRA and CDR2 is YSYEKL. This CDR3 region has 17 residues. The V and J ends lost 3 bases and 5 bases, in that order; junction bases with no gene match: 9. The DNA for the CDR3 is TGCGCCAGCAGCCACGGTACGGGACAGGGGCTAACCGGGGAGCTGTTTTTT. It specifies CASSHGTGQGLTGELFF.

DNA for the CDR3: TGTGCCAGCAGTTTTCTGGGCTCACCCCTCCACTTT. Protein sequence: CASSFLGSPLHF. The rearrangement joins TRBV28 to TRBJ1-6; D not resolved. The CDR3 extends over 12 amino acids. The ends were cut back, 3 bases at V and 10 bases at J, with 7 bases in the middle. CDR1 is MDHEN and CDR2 is SYDVKM in the germline V gene.

V gene TRBV5-1 combines with J gene TRBJ1-1; D perhaps matches TRBD1 (5 bases). Germline values: CDR1 SGHRS, CDR2 YFSETQ. Trimming cost V 5 bases and J 0 bases, with 14 bases left between them. The CDR3 covers 15 residues. DNA for the CDR3: TGCGCCAGCAGTGCAAGGGGTCTGCTGAACACTGAAGCTTTCTTT. It translates to CASSARGLLNTEAFF.

This rearrangement joins TRBV7-2 to TRBJ1-5, with D possibly TRBD1 on 6 matching bases. Germline CDR1 SGHTA, CDR2 FQGNSA. The V end lost 5 bases, the J end lost 0 bases, and 14 bases lay between the germline ends. This CDR3 is built from 16 residues. CDR3 coding DNA: TGTGCCAGCAGCCTTATAGGGGGTTATAGCAATCAGCCCCAGCATTTT. It yields the protein CASSLIGGYSNQPQHF.

The J gene is TRBJ2-5, the V gene TRBV24-1, with D maybe TRBD1 (6 bases). With 3 bases removed from V and 4 bases from J, the gap between germline ends came to 14 bases. The CDR3 loop spans 15 amino acids. Germline CDR1 KGHDR, CDR2 SFDVKD. CDR3 in amino acids: CATSDHGQMGETQYF. The CDR3 DNA follows: TGTGCCACCAGTGATCACGGACAGATGGGAGAGACCCAGTACTTC.

The chain has TRBV10-3 and TRBJ2-1, with D perhaps matching TRBD2 (7 bases). Germline V gene sequence: CDR1 ENHRY, CDR2 SYGVKD. The CDR3 contains 15 residues. The V and J ends lost 0 bases and 6 bases respectively, with 12 bases between them. The CDR3 region has the DNA TGTGCCATCAGTGAGTCAGGGGGGGCCCTCAATGAGCAGTTCTTC. As protein: CAISESGGALNEQFF.

V gene TRBV6-4 combines with J gene TRBJ1-1; D is possibly TRBD1 (6 bases). V was shortened by 2 bases and J by 4 bases, with 8 bases between the two germline ends. CDR1 is MRHNA and CDR2 is SNTAGT in the germline V gene. The CDR3 has 13 residues. The CDR3 DNA follows: TGTGCCAGCAGTGACACAGGGACCACTGAAGCTTTCTTT. This encodes CASSDTGTTEAFF.

As regards this clone: At the DNA level, this CDR3 is encoded by other sequences in the same sample as well. This rearrangement joins TRBV2 to TRBJ2-6; D remains unclear. The ends were cut back, 4 bases at V and 1 base at J, with 8 bases in the middle. The germline CDR1 and CDR2 sequences are SNHLY and FYNNEI. This CDR3 has 15 amino acids. CDR3 loop: CASSGGGSGANVLTF. CDR3 in DNA: TGTGCCAGCAGTGGGGGTGGGTCTGGGGCCAACGTCCTGACTTTC.

The chain has TRBV29-1 and TRBJ2-7; D not certain. CDR1 and CDR2 (germline): SQVTM, ANQGSEA. V shed 3 bases and J shed 4 bases, with 16 bases lying between them. This CDR3 is built from 14 residues. For the CDR3, the DNA is TGCAGCGTTGAGCGTGACACTGGCACGTACGAGCAGTACTTC. It encodes CSVERDTGTYEQYF.

The chain uses TRBV7-2 and TRBJ2-2, with 13 positions matching TRBD2. The CDR3 has 18 residues. The V and J ends lost 0 bases and 0 bases, in that order; junction bases with no gene match: 1. In germline, CDR1 is SGHTA, CDR2 FQGNSA. The CDR3 DNA sequence: TGTGCCAGCAGCTTAGCGGGACTAGCGGGATCGAACACCGGGGAGCTGTTTTTT. It encodes CASSLAGLAGSNTGELFF.

The chain has TRBV6-2 or TRBV6-3 and TRBJ1-2; D gene uncertain. Germline assignment: CDR1 MNHEY and CDR2 SVGEGT. V lost 0 bases, J lost 0 bases, and 14 bases lay in between. The CDR3 runs 17 residues. The CDR3 DNA reads as TGTGCCAGCAGTTACTCGCGGGCAGAGGCTACTAACTATGGCTACACCTTC. It yields the protein CASSYSRAEATNYGYTF.

J is TRBJ1-2 and V is TRBV6-5, with D perhaps TRBD1 (5 bases). The CDR3 covers 12 residues. Germline lookup yields CDR1 MNHEY and CDR2 SVGAGI. With 7 bases removed from V and 6 bases from J, the gap between germline ends came to 12 bases. The CDR3 region is CASTRVGDGYTF. Written as DNA, the CDR3 is TGTGCCAGCACCCGGGTAGGGGATGGCTACACCTTC.

This clone was detected only once. The rearrangement links TRBV6-5 to TRBJ2-3; 9 bases align to TRBD1. V trimming: 6 bases; J trimming: 4 bases; junction bases outside the gene matches: 8. Looked up from germline, CDR1 is MNHEY and CDR2 is SVGAGI. This CDR3 is built from 15 residues. CDR3 coding DNA: TGTGCCAGCAGCAGACCGGGACAGGGTCCAGATACGCAGTATTTT. This codes for CASSRPGQGPDTQYF.

The V call is TRBV19, the J call TRBJ1-5, with D uncertain. Germline assignment: CDR1 LNHDA and CDR2 SQIVND (reference sequence). This CDR3 region has 14 residues. The V end was cut by 7 bases, the J end by 2 bases, with 12 bases between. CDR3 nucleotides: TGTGCCAGTATTGGAGTTCGGGGCAATCAGCCCCAGCATTTT. This sequence encodes CASIGVRGNQPQHF.

The rearrangement joins TRBV6-2 or TRBV6-3 to TRBJ2-5; 7 nucleotides agree with TRBD2. V shed 5 bases and J 2 bases; nucleotides not matched to a gene: 8. Germline values: CDR1 MNHEY, CDR2 SVGEGT. The CDR3 covers 15 residues. The CDR3 DNA reads TGTGCCAGCAGTGAGGGTCGCGGGGGTCAAGAGACCCAGTACTTC. This encodes CASSEGRGGQETQYF.

The count of this clone is one. The chain uses TRBV7-2 and TRBJ2-1, with a tentative D call TRBD1 (8 bases). V was shortened by 3 bases and J by 6 bases, with 27 bases between the two germline ends. This CDR3 is 19 amino acids long. CDR1 and CDR2 from the germline V gene are SGHTA and FQGNSA. DNA of the CDR3: TGTGCCAGCAGCTTCTCAAAGGTCAGGGGGCGAAGGGAGGGCAATGAGCAGTTCTTC. This encodes CASSFSKVRGRREGNEQFF. Using reference TRBV7-2 and TRBJ2-1 for the parts outside the CDR3, the full variable domain is GAGVSQSPSNKVTEKGKDVELRCDPISGHTALYWYRQSLGQGLEFLIYFQGNSAPDKSGLPSDRFSAERTGGSVSTLTIQRTQQEDSAVYLCASSFSKVRGRREGNEQFFGPGTRLTVL.

The chain joins TRBV11-1 to TRBJ1-1; 9 nucleotides align to TRBD1. The CDR3 has 13 amino acids. J gave up 3 bases and V 4 bases, and 0 bases lay outside the gene matches. The germline gives CDR1 SGHAT, CDR2 FQDESV (reference sequence). As DNA, the CDR3 is TGTGCCAGCAGCTGGGACAGGGACACTGAAGCTTTCTTT. Protein: CASSWDRDTEAFF.

To note about this clone: Other DNA sequences in the same sample also yield this CDR3. V gene TRBV9 combines with J gene TRBJ1-3, with D possibly TRBD1 on 5 matching bases. The V gene's germline CDR1 is SGDLS and CDR2 YYNGEE. This CDR3 region has 15 residues. Trimming took off 0 bases at V and 0 bases at J, with 7 bases between the two ends. The CDR3 protein is CASSVEGNSGNTIYF. In DNA form, the CDR3 reads TGTGCCAGCAGCGTAGAGGGGAACTCTGGAAACACCATATATTTT.

The J gene is TRBJ2-3, the V gene TRBV27, with 8 bases lining up with TRBD1. V trimming: 3 bases; J trimming: 3 bases; junction bases outside the gene matches: 5. The CDR3 sequence is 15 residues long. Germline loops: CDR1 MNHEY, CDR2 SMNVEV (reference sequence). CDR3 protein: CASSFWGQATDTQYF. The DNA for the CDR3 is TGTGCCAGCAGTTTCTGGGGACAGGCTACAGATACGCAGTATTTT.

The CDR3 bases are TGCGCCAGCAGACGGACTAGCGGACTAAATGAGCAGTTCTTC. It encodes CASRRTSGLNEQFF. V usage is TRBV10-1 and J usage is TRBJ2-1; 10 nucleotides line up with TRBD2. Germline V lookup: CDR1 WNHNN, CDR2 SYGVQD (reference sequence). This CDR3 region has 14 residues. V shed 6 bases, J shed 7 bases, and the junction held 6 bases outside the gene matches.